The entry that follows covers one TCR beta chain sequence. The antigen is not known. This sample stems from a study of OX40 agonist ivuxolimab in advanced cancers. Broader study findings: Clonal expansion among partial responders at 0.1-3.0 mg/kg ranked near the lowest.

The CDR3 spans 18 residues. Per germline, CDR1 WNHNN and CDR2 SYGVQD (reference sequence). The J segment lost 4 bases and the V segment lost 0 bases, leaving 14 bases of the junction unmatched. Sequencing used immunoSEQ multiplex PCR; TCRdb keeps in-frame clones, though not all of them. The sample yields over 80,000 clones, more than 80% seen once. The sequencing used CD4+ or CD8+ T cells sorted from blood, collected in a trial of the OX40 agonist ivuxolimab. The V gene is TRBV10-1, the J gene TRBJ2-7; 8 bases agree with TRBD2. This TCR was sampled from an adult with an advanced solid tumor such as melanoma, head and neck, liver or kidney cancer. The CDR3 is CASSESKVGLAGWYEQYF. The CDR3 region has the DNA TGCGCCAGCAGTGAGTCGAAAGTCGGATTAGCGGGATGGTACGAGCAGTACTTC.